These T cell receptor beta chains were read from a single sample in a study of CD4+ T cells in melanoma. Libraries were prepared by immunoSEQ multiplex PCR; TCRdb keeps only in-frame clonotypes and omits some of them. The data contain 20,000 to 25,000 clones, roughly 73% of them singletons. Receptors originate from a human donor with melanoma. Both conserved end residues are part of each CDR3. A D gene is named only where the DNA matches it firmly. Only some rows state a clone size, as once, few, many or a class for expanded clones.

J | size | D | V | DNA | CDR3
TRBJ2-3 | - | TRBD2 | TRBV27 | TGTGCCAGCAGTCTAGGGCTAGCGGGGGTGGATACGCAGTATTTT | CASSLGLAGVDTQYF
TRBJ2-7 | - | - | TRBV18 | TGTGCCAGCTCACAGGGGCCGACCTACGAGCAGTACTTC | CASSQGPTYEQYF
TRBJ1-2 | - | - | TRBV2 | TGTGCCAGCAGTGATACAGCACCGCATGGCTACACCTTC | CASSDTAPHGYTF
TRBJ2-7 | - | - | TRBV2 | TGTGCCAGCGCCCTCTCAGCAGTCAGCTCCTACGAGCAGTACTTC | CASALSAVSSYEQYF
TRBJ2-5 | - | TRBD2 | TRBV13 | TGTGCCAGCAGCTTAGTGACTAGCGGGGGCGGAGAGACCCAGTACTTC | CASSLVTSGGGETQYF
TRBJ1-2 | - | - | TRBV5-5 | TGTGCCAGCAGCGGGCCTAACTATGGCTACACCTTC | CASSGPNYGYTF
TRBJ2-7 | - | - | TRBV11-2 | TGTGCCAGCAGCTTACTGGGCAGTTCCTACGAGCAGTACTTC | CASSLLGSSYEQYF
TRBJ2-5 | - | TRBD2 | TRBV4-1 | TGCGCCAGCAGCCAAGCTCTATTAGCCGGGGGGGCCCAGACCCAGTACTTC | CASSQALLAGGAQTQYF
TRBJ1-2 | - | TRBD1 | TRBV4-2 | TGTGCCAGCAGCCAACCCCTGCAGGGGGCCCGGGCAGGAGGCTACACCTTC | CASSQPLQGARAGGYTF
TRBJ1-2 | - | - | TRBV5-6 | TGTGCCAGCAGCTTGACGCGGTCTGTAGCTGGCTACACCTTC | CASSLTRSVAGYTF
TRBJ2-7 | - | - | TRBV27 | TGTGCCAGCAGTTTGATCGGACAGCTCTACGAGCAGTACTTC | CASSLIGQLYEQYF
TRBJ1-2 | - | TRBD1 | TRBV9 | TGTGCCAGCAGCGCAGGGGGCCGGGACTATGGCTACACCTTC | CASSAGGRDYGYTF
TRBJ1-2 | - | - | TRBV27 | TGTGCCAGCAGTTTCGGACGGACCTATGGCTACACCTTC | CASSFGRTYGYTF
TRBJ1-1 | few | - | TRBV29-1 | TGCAGCGTTGGTGGGGGAAGCACTGAAGCTTTCTTT | CSVGGGSTEAFF
TRBJ1-1 | - | - | TRBV4-1 | TGCGCCAGCAGCCAAAGATCCACATACCCCACTGAAGCTTTCTTT | CASSQRSTYPTEAFF
TRBJ2-7 | - | - | TRBV21-1 | TGTGCCAGCAGCTCGCGCGGGGAGCAGTACTTC | CASSSRGEQYF
TRBJ2-1 | few | TRBD1 | TRBV7-3 | TGTGCCAGCAGCCCCCAACAGGGGCTGGGCTACAATGAGCAGTTCTTC | CASSPQQGLGYNEQFF
TRBJ1-2 | - | - | TRBV19 | TGTGCCAGTAGTATATTCCTCGAGACAGACTATGGCTACACCTTC | CASSIFLETDYGYTF
TRBJ1-4 | - | TRBD1 | TRBV5-1 | TGCGCCAGCAGCTTTGGGACAGGGAGGGCAACTAATGAAAAACTGTTTTTT | CASSFGTGRATNEKLFF
TRBJ1-1 | - | - | TRBV18 | TGTGCCAGCTCACCTTGGAGGGCCCCTGACACTGAAGCTTTCTTT | CASSPWRAPDTEAFF
TRBJ1-2 | - | - | TRBV6-1 | TGTGCCAGCAGTGATGACAGACGAACTAAAGGGAATGGCTACACCTTC | CASSDDRRTKGNGYTF
TRBJ2-3 | - | TRBD1 | TRBV4-1 | TGCGCCAGCAGTGTCAGGACAGGCTTACCCTTCCGACCAGACACAGATACGCAGTATTTT | CASSVRTGLPFRPDTDTQYF
TRBJ2-1 | - | TRBD2 | TRBV6-1 | TGTGCCAGCAGTGAAGCTAAGGGACTAGCGGGGGGAGCTGAGCAGTTCTTC | CASSEAKGLAGGAEQFF
TRBJ1-2 | - | - | TRBV5-1 | TGCGCCAGCAGCTTGGAGGGGGGAACAGCCTATGGCTACACCTTC | CASSLEGGTAYGYTF
TRBJ1-2 | - | TRBD1 | TRBV11-2 | TGTGCCAGCAGCTTAGGGACAGGGGAGGGCTACACCTTC | CASSLGTGEGYTF
TRBJ2-7 | - | - | TRBV30 | TGTGCCTGGAGTGTACTCAGCGGGTTCGGCGAGCAGTACTTC | CAWSVLSGFGEQYF
TRBJ2-7 | once | - | TRBV11-3 | TGTGCCAGCAGCTTAGTGATAGCGGCACTGAGGCTATGCGAGCAGTACTTC | CASSLVIAALRLCEQYF
TRBJ1-4 | - | - | TRBV5-5 | TGTGCCAGCAGCCCGGACTCTATGAATGAAAAACTGTTTTTT | CASSPDSMNEKLFF
TRBJ2-1 | few | - | TRBV11-2 | TGTGCCAGCAGCCCCCCTAGCGCCTCCTACAATGAGCAGTTCTTC | CASSPPSASYNEQFF
TRBJ2-6 | - | TRBD2 | TRBV30 | TGTGCCTGGAGAGAATGGGGGGGTCGAATTGAGGCCAACGTCCTGACTTTC | CAWREWGGRIEANVLTF
TRBJ1-5 | - | - | TRBV2 | TGTGCCAGCAGTGTCGTCGGCAGCAATCAGCCCCAGCATTTT | CASSVVGSNQPQHF
TRBJ1-2 | few | - | TRBV18 | TGTGCCAGCTCACCCTCAGCGGACTCTAACTATGGCTACACCTTC | CASSPSADSNYGYTF
TRBJ1-1 | - | - | TRBV27 | TGTGCCAGCAGTCCTACAGGGTACAGGAACACTGAAGCTTTCTTT | CASSPTGYRNTEAFF
TRBJ2-3 | - | - | TRBV7-8 | TGTGCCAGCAGCTTAGCCCAGGGGCGGGGAGGCGGCACAGATACGCAGTATTTT | CASSLAQGRGGGTDTQYF
TRBJ1-1 | - | - | TRBV30 | TGTGCCTGGAGTGTGCGAAGCCCTGGGAGCGGAGCTTTCTTT | CAWSVRSPGSGAFF
TRBJ2-2 | - | TRBD1 | TRBV2 | TGTGCCAGTACCGGGACAGGGACCGGGGAGCTGTTTTTT | CASTGTGTGELFF
TRBJ2-3 | few | TRBD2 | TRBV6-4 | TGTGCCAGCTCCGGCGGGGGTGGGAGAGATACGCAGTATTTT | CASSGGGGRDTQYF
TRBJ2-7 | once | - | TRBV4-1 | TGCGCCAGCAGCCAAGTTAATTTCATCCCTGGCTACGAGCAGTACTTC | CASSQVNFIPGYEQYF
TRBJ1-5 | - | - | TRBV5-1 | TGCGCCAGCAGCTTGGACGCCGATAGCAATCAGCCCCAGCATTTT | CASSLDADSNQPQHF
TRBJ2-1 | - | TRBD2 | TRBV30 | TGTGCCTGGATGAGCGGGGGGGCTAATGAGCAGTTCTTC | CAWMSGGANEQFF
TRBJ2-7 | - | - | TRBV11-2 | TGTGCCAGCAGCCACATTGGATGGGCCTACGAGCAGTACTTC | CASSHIGWAYEQYF
TRBJ2-7 | once | - | TRBV10-3 | TGTGCCATCAGTGAGAGTCCCCAGCGGAACTCCTGCGAGCAGTACTTC | CAISESPQRNSCEQYF
TRBJ2-7 | - | TRBD2 | TRBV30 | TGTGCCTGGAGGAGGGGCGGGGGGATAGAGCAGTACTTC | CAWRRGGGIEQYF
TRBJ1-2 | - | - | TRBV5-1 | TGCGCCAGCAGCTCATCGTCGGGTTCCAGGGTCTATGGCTACACCTTC | CASSSSSGSRVYGYTF
TRBJ2-5 | - | TRBD2 | TRBV6-1 | TGTGCCAGCAGTAGGCGGGGCGGGGAGGGAGAGCAGTACTTC | CASSRRGGEGEQYF
TRBJ2-7 | - | - | TRBV7-9 | TGTGCCAGCAGCCAGAGGGGCGAGGAGCAGTACTTC | CASSQRGEEQYF
TRBJ2-2 | - | - | TRBV11-2 | TGTGCCAGCAGCTTAGTTAGAACCGGGGAGCTGTTTTTT | CASSLVRTGELFF
TRBJ2-7 | few | TRBD1 | TRBV19 | TGTGCCAGTAGCAGGGACAGGGGTTCCTGGGGCTCCTACGAGCAGTACTTC | CASSRDRGSWGSYEQYF
TRBJ2-2 | - | - | TRBV4-1 | TGCGCCAGCAGCCAAGCTGGAGGGAACACCGGGGAGCTGTTTTTT | CASSQAGGNTGELFF
TRBJ2-7 | - | - | TRBV6-1 | TGTGCCAGCAACCCGACAGTAGCCTACGAGCAGTACTTC | CASNPTVAYEQYF
TRBJ2-5 | - | - | TRBV19 | TGTGCCAGTAGTATATCGCCGGGGCGCAGAGAGACCCAGTACTTC | CASSISPGRRETQYF
TRBJ1-2 | - | - | TRBV11-2 | TGTGCCAGCAGCTTAGACAGCCATTCCATCTATGGCTACACCTTC | CASSLDSHSIYGYTF
TRBJ2-7 | - | TRBD2 | TRBV6-6 | TGTGCCAGCAGTTACTCGCCCCAGGGAGGGTACGAGCAGTACTTC | CASSYSPQGGYEQYF
TRBJ2-3 | - | TRBD1 | TRBV5-1 | TGCGCCAGCAGCTTGGGAGACAGGGCCACAGATACGCAGTATTTT | CASSLGDRATDTQYF
TRBJ1-5 | - | TRBD1 | TRBV5-5 | TGTGCCAGCAGCGCTGGGACAGGGAATTTCGGTCAGCCCCAGCATTTT | CASSAGTGNFGQPQHF
TRBJ1-3 | - | - | TRBV5-1 | TGCGCCAGCAGCTTGGGCACTACTGGAAACACCATATATTTT | CASSLGTTGNTIYF